The 31 T cell receptor beta chains in this list originate from one sample, sequenced in a study of human T cells and chemical hapten exposure. TCRdb analysed the RACE reads with MiXCR anew, one entry per CDR3 protein. The sample records 84,000 or so distinct CDR3 sequences, over 9.5% being singletons. Stated time point: patch test 1, 2 weeks after DPC sensitization. As to treatment: therapeutic diphenylcyclopropenone sensitization with weekly scalp DPC. This specimen was whole blood, taken in connection with sensitization to the hapten diphenylcyclopropenone (DPC). The receptors come from a man aged 40-55 years with alopecia areata. Some clones in this sample may be carry-over from other donors' samples.

This clonotype was detected many times. V usage is TRBV6-2 or TRBV6-3 and J usage is TRBJ2-1; tentatively, D is TRBD2 (6 bases). The CDR3 spans 13 residues. V gave up 8 bases and J gave up 7 bases, with 15 bases separating them. The germline V gene encodes CDR1 MNHEY and CDR2 SVGEGT. CDR3 DNA sequence: TGTGCCAGCGCAACCCCGACTAGGAATGAGCAGTTCTTC. Its translation: CASATPTRNEQFF.

The gene calls are TRBV20-1 and TRBJ2-1, with 9 positions matching TRBD2. Germline V lookup: CDR1 DFQATT, CDR2 SNEGSKA (reference sequence). V lost 2 bases to trimming and J lost 8 bases; unmatched junction nucleotides: 10. The CDR3 contains 15 residues. Here the CDR3 reads CSARPPAGGFYEQFF. The DNA of the CDR3 is TGCAGTGCTAGACCCCCAGCGGGAGGTTTCTATGAGCAGTTCTTC.

The CDR3 DNA follows: TGCAGCGTAAAGAGGGGGTACACAGATACGCAGTATTTT. This sequence encodes CSVKRGYTDTQYF. The J gene is TRBJ2-3, the V gene TRBV29-1; perhaps TRBD1 as D (6 bases). The germline CDR1 and CDR2 sequences are SQVTM and ANQGSEA. The CDR3 length is 13 residues. V was cut by 6 bases and J by 2 bases, with 12 bases left in between.

This chain connects TRBV2 to TRBJ1-4, with D perhaps TRBD1 (5 bases). Trimming took 8 bases from V and 10 from J, leaving 17 bases between them. Germline CDR1 SNHLY, CDR2 FYNNEI. CDR3 size: 13 residues. In DNA form, the CDR3 reads TGTGCCAGCCTAGGACAAGCTTATGGAAAACTGTTTTTT. It specifies CASLGQAYGKLFF.

This clonotype was counted many times. This chain links TRBV7-9 with TRBJ2-7; TRBD1 agrees at 7 bases. The CDR3 extends over 14 amino acids. V dropped 2 bases and J dropped 7; count of bases not matched to a gene: 8. Germline lookup yields CDR1 SEHNR and CDR2 FQNEAQ (reference sequence). The DNA for the CDR3 is TGTGCCAGCAGCTTAAGTTCGAGGGGGCGAGAGCAGTACTTC. It is translated as CASSLSSRGREQYF.

There are many counts of this clonotype. The V call is TRBV6-2 or TRBV6-3, the J call TRBJ1-2, with D maybe TRBD1 (5 bases). CDR1 and CDR2 (germline): MNHEY, SVGEGT. V lost 9 bases to trimming and J lost 2 bases, with 10 bases between them. The CDR3 runs to 12 residues. CDR3 loop: CASSGTNYGYTF. CDR3 DNA sequence: TGTGCCAGTTCCGGGACGAACTATGGCTACACCTTC.

Concerning this clonotype itself: Possible read error: a much larger clone is one base away. The chain joins TRBV28 to TRBJ1-5; D is ambiguous. Germline V lookup: CDR1 MDHEN, CDR2 SYDVKM. The CDR3 consists of 14 residues. Trimming took off 4 bases at V and 7 bases at J, with 14 bases between the two ends. The CDR3 loop is CASSSDIQYQPQHF. The CDR3 region has the DNA TGTGCCAGCAGTTCGGATATACAGTACCAGCCCCAGCATTTT.

This clonotype showed up just a few times. V gene TRBV18 combines with J gene TRBJ1-4, with TRBD1 matching over 7 bases. The CDR3 runs 16 residues. The germline V gene has CDR1 KGHSH and CDR2 LQKENI. The V segment lost 1 base and the J segment 3 bases; nucleotides outside the gene matches: 5. The CDR3 sequence is CASSPRGDSSNEKLFF. The CDR3 coding sequence is TGTGCCAGCTCACCACGAGGGGACAGCTCTAATGAAAAACTGTTTTTT.

This clonotype was found a few times. V and J are TRBV5-1 and TRBJ1-2; D is possibly TRBD1 (6 bases). The V end lost 4 bases, the J end lost 2 bases, and 18 bases lay between the germline ends. Germline V lookup: CDR1 SGHRS, CDR2 YFSETQ. There are 16 residues in the CDR3. This CDR3 reads CASSILPVQGNYGYTF. CDR3 nucleotide sequence: TGCGCCAGCAGCATACTCCCGGTCCAGGGGAACTATGGCTACACCTTC.

This clonotype was seen repeatedly, ten times or more. The chain links TRBV12-3 or TRBV12-4 to TRBJ2-5; possibly TRBD2 for D (5 bases). The germline V and J ends were trimmed by 4 bases and 2 bases, with 14 bases remaining between them. CDR3 length: 15 amino acids. CDR3 DNA: TGTGCCAGCAGTTCAACGACTAACCTACAAGAGACCCAGTACTTC. Amino acid sequence: CASSSTTNLQETQYF.

A few counts support this clonotype. This sequence joins TRBV7-9 and TRBJ2-7, with a weak D call TRBD1 (6 bases). V was pared by 2 bases and J by 7 bases, with 18 bases between. The CDR3 is made up of 15 amino acids. Germline-derived CDR1 and CDR2 are SEHNR and FQNEAQ (reference sequence). In DNA, the CDR3 is TGTGCCAGCAGCTTACGAGATGTGGGGGCAAGGGAGCAGTACTTC. Translation: CASSLRDVGAREQYF. Variable domain in full (rest from reference TRBV7-9 and TRBJ2-7): DTGVSQNPRHKITKRGQNVTFRCDPISEHNRLYWYRQTLGQGPEFLTYFQNEAQLEKSRLLSDRFSAERPKGSFSTLEIQRTEQGDSAMYLCASSLRDVGAREQYFGPGTRLTVT.

In its sample, this clonotype was seen a few times. The rearrangement uses TRBV10-3 and TRBJ2-5; the D is unclear. Trimming removed 6 bases from V and 1 base from J, with 12 bases in between. Germline lookup yields CDR1 ENHRY and CDR2 SYGVKD. CDR3 length: 14 amino acids. CDR3 coding DNA: TGTGCCATCAGCGGAGACAACGTCCAAGAGACCCAGTACTTC. As protein: CAISGDNVQETQYF.

A few counts support this clonotype. The chain has TRBV3-1 and TRBJ2-3; TRBD2 aligns across 10 bases. The germline CDR1 and CDR2 sequences are LGHDT and YNNKEL (reference sequence). The junction had 9 bases not matched to a gene; V was cut back by 4 bases and J by 5 bases. CDR3 length: 16 amino acids. DNA for the CDR3: TGTGCCAGCAGCCCACCGCTAGCGGGAGAAGTAGATACGCAGTATTTT. Its protein product is CASSPPLAGEVDTQYF.

This clonotype was counted only a few times. This sequence joins TRBV6-5 and TRBJ2-3; D is possibly TRBD2 (5 bases). Per germline, CDR1 MNHEY and CDR2 SVGAGI. The CDR3 covers 15 residues. V gave up 2 bases and J gave up 5 bases, with 14 bases separating them. In DNA form, the CDR3 reads TGTGCCAGCAGTTACCGCCTAGCTGGAGGAGATACGCAGTATTTT. Encoded protein: CASSYRLAGGDTQYF.

This clonotype was detected many times. The chain is built from TRBV10-3 and TRBJ2-3; D is perhaps TRBD1 (5 bases). Germline V gene lookup returns CDR1 ENHRY and CDR2 SYGVKD. This CDR3 is 13 amino acids long. V was clipped by 5 bases and J by 6 bases, with 12 bases between them. The CDR3 nucleotides are TGTGCCATCAGTCCACCTGACAGTGATACGCAGTATTTT. It specifies CAISPPDSDTQYF.

This clonotype occurred a few times. V is TRBV7-9 and J is TRBJ2-3; D assignment may be TRBD1 or TRBD2 (5 bases each). CDR1 is SEHNR, CDR2 FQNEAQ, per germline (reference sequence). CDR3 size: 16 residues. Trimming removed 4 bases from V and 4 bases from J, with 18 bases in between. The CDR3 here is CASSSPPGLLADTQYF. CDR3 sequence (DNA): TGTGCCAGCAGCTCACCTCCGGGGCTCTTGGCAGATACGCAGTATTTT.

This clonotype was counted many times. The chain joins TRBV7-9 to TRBJ2-3; 8 positions match TRBD2. The CDR3 runs to 16 residues. Germline trimming cut 5 bases from V and 4 bases from J; bases unmatched to any gene: 11. Germline V gene data show CDR1 as SEHNR and CDR2 as FQNEAQ (reference sequence). This chain's CDR3 is CASSATPLAGADTQYF. In DNA, the CDR3 is TGTGCCAGCAGCGCTACTCCTCTAGCGGGCGCAGATACGCAGTATTTT.

This chain connects TRBV20-1 to TRBJ2-2, with D perhaps TRBD1 (6 bases). Germline CDR1 DFQATT, CDR2 SNEGSKA (reference sequence). V lost 1 base to trimming and J lost 6 bases, with 6 bases between them. The CDR3 is 12 residues long. The CDR3 spells CSARGGPGELFF. CDR3 nucleotides: TGCAGTGCTAGAGGGGGGCCCGGGGAGCTGTTTTTT.

J is TRBJ2-5 and V is TRBV5-4, with D possibly TRBD1 on 6 matching bases. Trimming took 1 base from V and 2 from J, leaving 9 bases between them. The CDR3 spans 14 residues. CDR1 and CDR2 (germline): SGHNT, YYREEE (reference sequence). CDR3 DNA sequence: TGTGCCAGCAGCTTGTGGGGACAACAAGAGACCCAGTACTTC. As protein: CASSLWGQQETQYF.

This clonotype was counted a few times. V gene TRBV6-2 or TRBV6-3 combines with J gene TRBJ1-5; D remains unclear. Looked up from germline, CDR1 is MNHEY and CDR2 is SVGEGT. Trimming stripped 8 bases from V and 2 bases from J, with 13 bases between. The CDR3 sequence is 14 residues long. The CDR3 loop reads CASESRWGNQPQHF. DNA of the CDR3: TGTGCCAGCGAGTCGCGGTGGGGCAATCAGCCCCAGCATTTT.

This clonotype was detected only a few times. The chain couples TRBV11-2 to TRBJ2-3; 12 bases are shared with TRBD2. The CDR3 has 17 residues. Germline values: CDR1 SGHAT, CDR2 FQNNGV. The V segment lost 3 bases and the J segment 3 bases; nucleotides outside the gene matches: 7. The CDR3 coding sequence is TGTGCCAGCAGCTTCCTAGCGGGAGGGCCGGTGACAGATACGCAGTATTTT. It specifies CASSFLAGGPVTDTQYF.

This clonotype was seen only a few times. The V call is TRBV19, the J call TRBJ1-5; D ambiguous. Per the germline V gene, CDR1 is LNHDA and CDR2 is SQIVND (reference sequence). CDR3 length: 15 residues. V gave up 2 bases and J gave up 3 bases, with 11 bases separating them. CDR3 nucleotides: TGTGCCAGTAGTATATCGGCGGTCATCAATCAGCCCCAGCATTTT. Translated, it gives CASSISAVINQPQHF.

This clonotype was counted many times. The chain recombines TRBV18 with TRBJ2-1, with D possibly called TRBD1 or TRBD2 (5 bases each). Germline V gives CDR1 KGHSH, CDR2 LQKENI. The CDR3 has 18 amino acids. Trimming removed 0 bases at V and 2 bases at J, with 17 bases between. The CDR3 spells CASSPPASQGPPYNEQFF. CDR3 nucleotide sequence: TGTGCCAGCTCACCACCGGCCTCGCAGGGACCCCCCTACAATGAGCAGTTCTTC.

This clonotype was seen at least ten times. V and J are TRBV18 and TRBJ1-3; D uncertain. This CDR3 contains 16 residues. Per the germline V gene, CDR1 is KGHSH and CDR2 is LQKENI. V lost 0 bases, J lost 0 bases, and 9 bases lay in between. The CDR3 DNA is TGTGCCAGCTCACCACCGATCGTTTCCTCTGGAAACACCATATATTTT. This translates into CASSPPIVSSGNTIYF. The entire variable domain, with the rest obtained from reference TRBV18 and TRBJ1-3, is as follows: NAGVMQNPRHLVRRRGQEARLRCSPMKGHSHVYWYRQLPEEGLKFMVYLQKENIIDESGMPKERFSAEFPKEGPSILRIQQVVRGDSAAYFCASSPPIVSSGNTIYFGEGSWLTVV.

This clonotype was picked up many times. The chain employs TRBV7-9 and TRBJ1-5; D may be TRBD1 (5 bases). CDR3 size: 13 residues. Trimming stripped 0 bases from V and 5 bases from J, with 5 bases between. Per the germline V gene, CDR1 is SEHNR and CDR2 is FQNEAQ (reference sequence). Written as DNA, the CDR3 is TGTGCCAGCAGCTTAGCAGGGGATCAGCCCCAGCATTTT. Its protein product is CASSLAGDQPQHF.

This clonotype was observed a few times. The V call is TRBV6-9, the J call TRBJ1-2; tentatively, D is TRBD1 (6 bases). The CDR3 is 15 residues long. Germline values: CDR1 MNHGY, CDR2 SVAAGI. Trimming stripped 8 bases from V and 4 bases from J, with 20 bases between. For the CDR3, the DNA is TGTGCCAGCCCCAGCAAGGGGGGACGAACCTATGGCTACACCTTC. It specifies CASPSKGGRTYGYTF.

This clonotype came up many times. This rearrangement joins TRBV29-1 to TRBJ1-3, with 11 positions matching TRBD1. The length of the CDR3 is 15 residues. The V segment lost 7 bases and the J segment 0 bases; nucleotides outside the gene matches: 5. In germline, CDR1 is SQVTM, CDR2 ANQGSEA. In DNA form, the CDR3 reads TGCAGCGGGGGGGGACAGGGGGACTCTGGAAACACCATATATTTT. Protein sequence: CSGGGQGDSGNTIYF.

This clonotype appeared many times. V gene TRBV20-1 combines with J gene TRBJ2-7; TRBD2 aligns across 8 bases. From germline, CDR1 is DFQATT and CDR2 SNEGSKA (reference sequence). J gave up 4 bases and V 2 bases, and 13 bases lay outside the gene matches. The CDR3 is 16 amino acids. The CDR3 region has the DNA TGCAGTGCTAGAACCCCAAGAGCGGGAGTTAGTTACGAGCAGTACTTC. As protein: CSARTPRAGVSYEQYF.

In its sample, this clonotype was seen many times. The J gene is TRBJ2-3, the V gene TRBV29-1; TRBD2 agrees at 14 bases. From germline, CDR1 is SQVTM and CDR2 ANQGSEA. The ends lost 2 bases at V and 4 bases at J; junction bases unmatched: 2. This CDR3 contains 15 residues. The CDR3 DNA sequence: TGCAGCGTTGAACCGACTAGCGGGAGGGCAGATACGCAGTATTTT. Amino acids: CSVEPTSGRADTQYF.

In this sample, this clonotype turned up many times. The V gene is TRBV6-2 or TRBV6-3, the J gene TRBJ1-2; TRBD1 is a possible D gene (5 bases). The V end lost 3 bases, the J end lost 4 bases, and 15 bases lay between the germline ends. The CDR3 length is 15 residues. Germline lookup yields CDR1 MNHEY and CDR2 SVGEGT. CDR3 protein: CASSYSEGTFYGYTF. The CDR3 nucleotides are TGTGCCAGCAGTTATTCCGAAGGGACCTTCTATGGCTACACCTTC.

This clonotype has more than one count but fewer than ten. V gene TRBV6-2 or TRBV6-3 combines with J gene TRBJ2-1; D may be TRBD2 (5 bases). V lost 5 bases to trimming and J lost 2 bases, with 10 bases between them. The germline V gene has CDR1 MNHEY and CDR2 SVGEGT. CDR3 size: 14 residues. The CDR3 reads CASSADYTYNEQFF. In DNA, the CDR3 is TGTGCCAGCAGTGCCGACTATACCTACAATGAGCAGTTCTTC.